This TCR beta chain was identified during a study of cytomegalovirus exposure and HLA in healthy donors. For this clone: Its specificity is not known.

The study ran its PCR with 60 Vbeta and 13 Jbeta primers. Method: immunoSEQ multiplex PCR; TCRdb's copy keeps in-frame clones and lacks some. The sample has about 92,000 clones, roughly 80% seen once. Study results and limitations: CMV serostatus alone was available as immune exposure information.

Though probably carrying unrecorded immune exposures, donors were nominally healthy at sampling. Germline-derived CDR1 and CDR2 are MNHEY and SVGAGI. Trimming at V came to 0 bases and at J to 5 bases, leaving 7 bases not matched to a gene. This CDR3 is 16 amino acids long. Material for sequencing was PBMCs. The chain couples TRBV6-5 to TRBJ2-5; 9 bases fit TRBD1. The TCR sequence derives from a girl under 10 years old in good health and CMV-seropositive. CDR3 nucleotide sequence: TGTGCCAGCAGTTACTCGTGGGACAGGGCTTCGGAGACCCAGTACTTC. Protein: CASSYSWDRASETQYF.